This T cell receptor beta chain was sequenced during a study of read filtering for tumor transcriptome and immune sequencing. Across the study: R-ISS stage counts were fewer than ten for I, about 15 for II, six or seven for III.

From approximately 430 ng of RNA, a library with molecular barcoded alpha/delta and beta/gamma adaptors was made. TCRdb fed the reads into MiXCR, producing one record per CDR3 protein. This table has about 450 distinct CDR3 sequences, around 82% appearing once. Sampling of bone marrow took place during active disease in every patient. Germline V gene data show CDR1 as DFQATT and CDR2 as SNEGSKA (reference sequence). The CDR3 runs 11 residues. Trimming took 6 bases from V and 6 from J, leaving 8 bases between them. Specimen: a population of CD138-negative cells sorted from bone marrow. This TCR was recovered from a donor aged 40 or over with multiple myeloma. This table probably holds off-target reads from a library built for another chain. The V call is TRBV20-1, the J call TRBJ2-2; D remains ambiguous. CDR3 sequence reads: CSADGPGELFF. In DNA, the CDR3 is TGCAGTGCCGACGGGCCCGGGGAGCTGTTTTTT.